One sample yielded the 26 T cell receptor beta chains listed below, sequenced in a study of radiation and T cells in renal cell carcinoma. Time point of the sample: blood 2 weeks post-SBRT. Sample treatment: 15 Gy SBRT to primary tumor, nephrectomy 4 weeks later. The repertoire was sequenced with immunoSEQ multiplex PCR; TCRdb's copy has only in-frame clones and lacks some. The repertoire has tens of thousands of clones, 80% of them found once; the top ten carry around 28%. The starting material was blood, obtained from a patient whose treatment included radiotherapy and nephrectomy. The source of these receptors is a woman in her 70s with renal cell carcinoma.

The V call is TRBV7-6, the J call TRBJ2-1; 10 bases align to TRBD2. The CDR3 runs 15 residues. J gave up 4 bases and V 3 bases, and 3 bases lay outside the gene matches. The germline V gene has CDR1 SGHVS and CDR2 FNYEAQ. DNA of the CDR3: TGTGCCAGCAGCTTCGGACTAGCGGATTACAATGAGCAGTTCTTC. Residues: CASSFGLADYNEQFF.

The chain joins TRBV6-6 to TRBJ1-5; 7 nucleotides agree with TRBD1. V lost 7 bases to trimming and J lost 1 base; unmatched junction nucleotides: 7. From germline, CDR1 is MNHNY and CDR2 SVGAGI (reference sequence). The CDR3 covers 15 residues. The CDR3 here is CASTPGTDSNQPQHF. The CDR3 nucleotides are TGTGCCAGCACCCCCGGGACAGACAGCAATCAGCCCCAGCATTTT.

The chain has TRBV5-4 and TRBJ2-1; TRBD2 agrees at 11 bases. V lost 1 base, J lost 3 bases, and 3 bases stayed unmatched. CDR3 length equals 16 residues. Germline CDR1 SGHNT, CDR2 YYREEE (reference sequence). In nucleotides, the CDR3 is TGTGCCAGCAGCTTGTCACTAGCGGGGGACTACAATGAGCAGTTCTTC. This encodes CASSLSLAGDYNEQFF.

The CDR3 DNA follows: TGTGCCAGCAAGAGAGCGGGAGGTCATAATGAGCAGTTCTTC. It specifies CASKRAGGHNEQFF. V gene TRBV27 combines with J gene TRBJ2-1; the match to TRBD2 covers 9 bases. J gave up 7 bases and V 7 bases, and 8 bases lay outside the gene matches. The CDR3 runs 14 residues. Germline V gene sequence: CDR1 MNHEY, CDR2 SMNVEV (reference sequence).

There are many counts of this clone. The V and J genes are TRBV11-3 and TRBJ2-1; D gene uncertain. Germline V gene sequence: CDR1 SGHNT, CDR2 YENEEA. The V end was cut by 5 bases, the J end by 9 bases, with 11 bases between. This CDR3 has 12 residues. In nucleotides, the CDR3 is TGTGCCAGCAGCGAGCTAGATGGTGAGCAGTTCTTC. Its translation: CASSELDGEQFF.

This clone was observed a few times. This chain joins TRBV6-5 and TRBJ1-5; the match to TRBD1 covers 7 bases. Germline V gives CDR1 MNHEY, CDR2 SVGAGI. The CDR3 contains 16 residues. V was clipped by 4 bases and J by 5 bases; unmatched bases: 11. The CDR3 sequence: CASSSQSGQIDQPQHF. DNA of the CDR3: TGTGCCAGCAGTTCCCAATCGGGACAGATCGATCAGCCCCAGCATTTT.

The V call is TRBV7-9, the J call TRBJ2-7; 7 bases align to TRBD1. J gave up 0 bases and V 1 base, and 6 bases lay outside the gene matches. Per germline, CDR1 SEHNR and CDR2 FQNEAQ (reference sequence). CDR3 size: 16 residues. For the CDR3, the DNA is TGTGCCAGCAGCTTAGTTAGGGCAGGGGGCTCCTACGAGCAGTACTTC. Translating gives CASSLVRAGGSYEQYF.

This sequence joins TRBV4-3 and TRBJ1-4, with a possible D match to TRBD1 (6 bases). The germline CDR1 and CDR2 sequences are LGHNA and YSLEER. Trimming removed 1 base from V and 8 bases from J, with 14 bases in between. CDR3 length equals 15 residues. Here the CDR3 DNA reads TGCGCCAGCAGCCAAGGATGGGGGCGCAGGGAAAAACTGTTTTTT. As protein: CASSQGWGRREKLFF.

In its sample, this clone was seen once. The CDR3 is CASTEGGAARDEANTGELFF. The CDR3 DNA reads TGTGCCAGCACCGAGGGTGGAGCAGCGAGGGATGAGGCGAACACCGGGGAGCTGTTTTTT. The chain uses TRBV27 and TRBJ2-2; maybe TRBD2 (5 bases). The CDR3 consists of 20 residues. Germline-derived CDR1 and CDR2 are MNHEY and SMNVEV (reference sequence). The V and J ends lost 7 bases and 0 bases respectively, with 27 bases between them.

The rearrangement links TRBV4-2 to TRBJ2-5, with D tentatively TRBD1 (5 bases). CDR1 is LGHNA, CDR2 YNFKEQ, per germline. The germline V and J ends were trimmed by 1 base and 6 bases, with 9 bases remaining between them. This CDR3 region has 13 residues. The CDR3 spells CASSQGGQQTQYF. Written as DNA, the CDR3 is TGTGCCAGCAGCCAAGGAGGACAACAGACCCAGTACTTC.

V and J are TRBV18 and TRBJ1-1, with TRBD1 as a possible D gene (5 bases). Trimming removed 4 bases from V and 8 bases from J, with 17 bases in between. The CDR3 covers 14 residues. Germline assignment: CDR1 KGHSH and CDR2 LQKENI. CDR3 bases: TGTGCCAGCTCACTCGACAGTGCTTCGACCGAAGCTTTCTTT. Protein product: CASSLDSASTEAFF.

The J gene is TRBJ2-7, the V gene TRBV1; no check of the table's D call, TRBD2, against the DNA was made. TRBV1 is recorded as a pseudogene. The CDR3 consists of 19 residues. The CDR3 region has the DNA TGCACCAGCAGCCAAGATCTTCTAGCGGGAAAAGTTAGGTCCTACGAGCAGTACTTC. It encodes CTSSQDLLAGKVRSYEQYF.

V usage is TRBV7-2 and J usage is TRBJ1-1; 9 bases map to TRBD1. The CDR3 runs to 14 residues. The J segment lost 5 bases and the V segment lost 4 bases, leaving 5 bases of the junction unmatched. Germline CDR1 and CDR2: SGHTA and FQGNSA. CDR3 bases: TGTGCCAGCAGCTCAAAACAGGGGGCAACTGAAGCTTTCTTT. This codes for CASSSKQGATEAFF.

The chain recombines TRBV6-5 with TRBJ2-3; the match to TRBD2 covers 9 bases. The CDR3 has 15 amino acids. CDR1 is MNHEY, CDR2 SVGAGI, per germline. The ends lost 0 bases at V and 5 bases at J; junction bases unmatched: 3. This CDR3 reads CASSYSRTSVDTQYF. CDR3 DNA: TGTGCCAGCAGTTACTCCCGGACTAGCGTAGATACGCAGTATTTT.

This chain connects TRBV10-3 to TRBJ2-7; possible D gene TRBD2, 6 bases. Germline V gene data show CDR1 as ENHRY and CDR2 as SYGVKD. The length of the CDR3 is 13 residues. Trimming took 5 bases from V and 2 from J, leaving 10 bases between them. CDR3 protein: CAISQPGAYEQYF. The CDR3 region has the DNA TGTGCCATCAGTCAACCGGGAGCCTACGAGCAGTACTTC.

J is TRBJ1-1 and V is TRBV2; 8 nucleotides line up with TRBD1. The V and J ends lost 2 bases and 0 bases, in that order; junction bases with no gene match: 5. This CDR3 region has 16 residues. Germline CDR1 is SNHLY and CDR2 is FYNNEI. This CDR3 is CASSEMQGAMNTEAFF. The CDR3 coding sequence is TGTGCCAGCAGTGAAATGCAGGGGGCTATGAACACTGAAGCTTTCTTT.

The chain is built from TRBV7-3 and TRBJ2-3; D is unclear. Trimming shortened V by 3 bases and J by 3 bases, and 7 bases separated the two germline ends. Germline CDR1 is SGHTA and CDR2 is FQGTGA. This CDR3 is built from 13 residues. The CDR3 DNA sequence: TGTGCCAGCAGCTTCGGTGCGACAGATACGCAGTATTTT. This sequence encodes CASSFGATDTQYF.

J is TRBJ2-3 and V is TRBV25-1; D is undetermined. The CDR3 spans 12 residues. The V end was cut by 8 bases, the J end by 2 bases, with 8 bases between. CDR1 is MGHDK, CDR2 SYGVNS, per germline. For the CDR3, the DNA is TGTGCCAGCGGTTCATTCACAGATACGCAGTATTTT. The encoded protein is CASGSFTDTQYF.

This chain uses TRBV11-2 with TRBJ1-1; maybe TRBD1 (5 bases). CDR1 and CDR2 (germline): SGHAT, FQNNGV. CDR3 size: 13 residues. The ends were cut back, 3 bases at V and 1 base at J, with 6 bases in the middle. The CDR3 loop is CASSLQGNTEAFF. CDR3 DNA sequence: TGTGCCAGCAGCTTGCAGGGGAACACTGAAGCTTTCTTT.

The rearrangement uses TRBV19 and TRBJ1-2; D is unresolved. CDR1 is LNHDA and CDR2 is SQIVND in the germline V gene (reference sequence). This CDR3 contains 13 residues. V lost 6 bases and J 1 base, leaving 9 bases between the germline ends. The CDR3 sequence is CASSRQDNYGYTF. As DNA, the CDR3 is TGTGCCAGTAGCAGACAAGATAACTATGGCTACACCTTC.

This clone was counted only a few times. The V call is TRBV19, the J call TRBJ2-7; 8 bases match TRBD1. Trimming removed 3 bases from V and 5 bases from J; junction bases left unmatched: 12. The CDR3 is 16 amino acids. Germline loops: CDR1 LNHDA, CDR2 SQIVND (reference sequence). The CDR3 nucleotides are TGTGCCAGTAGTATGGGGGCCCGGACAGGGATCAACGAGCAGTACTTC. This codes for CASSMGARTGINEQYF.

The J gene is TRBJ2-1, the V gene TRBV25-1; the D gene is possibly TRBD2 (5 bases). The V gene lost 3 bases and the J gene lost 10 bases, with 16 bases spanning the gap. This CDR3 comprises 14 residues. Germline lookup yields CDR1 MGHDK and CDR2 SYGVNS. Here the CDR3 reads CASSDSGSTVEQFF. The CDR3 DNA sequence: TGTGCCAGCAGTGACTCTGGGAGTACTGTCGAGCAGTTCTTC.

The CDR3 nucleotides are TGTGCCAGCAAAATAGGGACTGGAGAAAGGGATACGCAGTATTTT. It yields the protein CASKIGTGERDTQYF. V is TRBV2 and J is TRBJ2-3; weak D call: TRBD2 (6 bases). Looked up from germline, CDR1 is SNHLY and CDR2 is FYNNEI. V lost 7 bases, J lost 6 bases, and 20 bases lay in between. CDR3 length equals 15 residues.

This clone appeared a single time. The V call is TRBV19, the J call TRBJ2-7; D gene ambiguous. Trimming took off 9 bases at V and 0 bases at J, with 12 bases between the two ends. This CDR3 region has 13 residues. Germline V gene sequence: CDR1 LNHDA, CDR2 SQIVND (reference sequence). Written as DNA, the CDR3 is TGTGCCAGGATTCAGAGGAGCTCCTACGAGCAGTACTTC. It encodes CARIQRSSYEQYF. The variable domain in full, completed from reference TRBV19 and TRBJ2-7, reads DGGITQSPKYLFRKEGQNVTLSCEQNLNHDAMYWYRQDPGQGLRLIYYSQIVNDFQKGDIAEGYSVSREKKESFPLTVTSAQKNPTAFYLCARIQRSSYEQYFGPGTRLTVT.

The DNA for the CDR3 is TGTGCCAGCAGCTTAGGGGGTGGCAATCAGCCCCAGCATTTT. Protein sequence: CASSLGGGNQPQHF. The chain uses TRBV13 and TRBJ1-5; D gene unclear. CDR1 is PRHDT and CDR2 is FYEKMQ in the germline V gene (reference sequence). The CDR3 loop spans 14 amino acids. Between the trimmed V and J ends, which lost 0 bases and 2 bases, there was a span of 5 bases. Complete variable domain (other parts from reference TRBV13 and TRBJ1-5): AAGVIQSPRHLIKEKRETATLKCYPIPRHDTVYWYQQGPGQDPQFLISFYEKMQSDKGSIPDRFSAQQFSDYHSELNMSSLELGDSALYFCASSLGGGNQPQHFGDGTRLSIL.

The chain has TRBV7-3 and TRBJ2-1, with D possibly TRBD2 on 5 matching bases. Germline V gene sequence: CDR1 SGHTA, CDR2 FQGTGA. This CDR3 region has 14 residues. Trimming shortened V by 4 bases and J by 8 bases, and 15 bases separated the two germline ends. The CDR3 protein is CASSSTPLADEQFF. The DNA of the CDR3 is TGTGCCAGCAGCTCCACCCCGCTAGCCGATGAGCAGTTCTTC. Full variable domain (rest looked up from reference TRBV7-3 and TRBJ2-1): GAGVSQTPSNKVTEKGKYVELRCDPISGHTALYWYRQSLGQGPEFLIYFQGTGAADDSGLPNDRFFAVRPEGSVSTLKIQRTERGDSAVYLCASSSTPLADEQFFGPGTRLTVL.